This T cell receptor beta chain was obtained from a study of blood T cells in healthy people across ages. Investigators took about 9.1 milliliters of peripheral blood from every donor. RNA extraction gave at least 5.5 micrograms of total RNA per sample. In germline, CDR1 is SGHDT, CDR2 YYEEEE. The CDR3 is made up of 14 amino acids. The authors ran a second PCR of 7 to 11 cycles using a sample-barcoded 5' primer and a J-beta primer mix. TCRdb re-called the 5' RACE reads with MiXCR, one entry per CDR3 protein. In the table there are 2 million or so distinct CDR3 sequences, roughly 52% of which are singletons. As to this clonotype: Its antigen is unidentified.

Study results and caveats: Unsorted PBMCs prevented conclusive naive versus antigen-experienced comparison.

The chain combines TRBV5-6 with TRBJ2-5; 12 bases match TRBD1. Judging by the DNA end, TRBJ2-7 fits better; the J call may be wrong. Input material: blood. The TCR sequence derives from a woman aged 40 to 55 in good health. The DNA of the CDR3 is TGTGCCAGCAGCTGGGGACAGGGGGCCCACGAGCAGTACTTC. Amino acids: CASSWGQGAHEQYF.